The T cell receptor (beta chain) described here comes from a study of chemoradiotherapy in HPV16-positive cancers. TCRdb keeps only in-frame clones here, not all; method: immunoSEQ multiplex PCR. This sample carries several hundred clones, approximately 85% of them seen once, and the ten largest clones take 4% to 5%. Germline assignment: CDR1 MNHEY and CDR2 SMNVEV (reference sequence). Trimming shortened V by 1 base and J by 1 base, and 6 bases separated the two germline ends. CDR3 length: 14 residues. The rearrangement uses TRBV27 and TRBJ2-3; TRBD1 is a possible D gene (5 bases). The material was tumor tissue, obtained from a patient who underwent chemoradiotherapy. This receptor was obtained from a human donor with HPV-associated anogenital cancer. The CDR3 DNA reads TGTGCCAGCAGTTTATTACAGGGCACAGATACGCAGTATTTT. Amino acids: CASSLLQGTDTQYF.